This T cell receptor (beta chain) originates from a study of T cell repertoires in cytomegalovirus infection. Study at large: As its CMV epitopes, the study selected recently identified HLA-C-restricted and well-studied HLA-B-restricted targets. Both CMV infection and a matching HLA type were indicated by public TCR beta signatures. Study findings and constraints: Carriers of CMV and the relevant HLA type were discriminated by public TCR beta frequency.

The V and J ends lost 1 base and 3 bases, in that order; junction bases with no gene match: 1. The CDR3 has 15 residues. Germline V gene lookup returns CDR1 MNHEY and CDR2 SVGAGI. In its sample, this clonotype was seen many times. Antigen unknown. MiXCR, applied by TCRdb to the reads, yields one record per CDR3 protein. The sample shows roughly 570,000 distinct CDR3 sequences, approximately 40% of them seen only once. This receptor was obtained from a human donor in good health (CMV status not recorded). Some clones in this sample may be carry-over from other donors' samples. V usage is TRBV6-5 and J usage is TRBJ1-2, with TRBD1 matching over 11 bases. Sequences were derived from cultured PBMCs, sampled from culture after CMV antigen stimulation. The CDR3 is CASSYWGQGDYGYTF. The CDR3 DNA is TGTGCCAGCAGTTACTGGGGACAGGGGGACTATGGCTACACCTTC.